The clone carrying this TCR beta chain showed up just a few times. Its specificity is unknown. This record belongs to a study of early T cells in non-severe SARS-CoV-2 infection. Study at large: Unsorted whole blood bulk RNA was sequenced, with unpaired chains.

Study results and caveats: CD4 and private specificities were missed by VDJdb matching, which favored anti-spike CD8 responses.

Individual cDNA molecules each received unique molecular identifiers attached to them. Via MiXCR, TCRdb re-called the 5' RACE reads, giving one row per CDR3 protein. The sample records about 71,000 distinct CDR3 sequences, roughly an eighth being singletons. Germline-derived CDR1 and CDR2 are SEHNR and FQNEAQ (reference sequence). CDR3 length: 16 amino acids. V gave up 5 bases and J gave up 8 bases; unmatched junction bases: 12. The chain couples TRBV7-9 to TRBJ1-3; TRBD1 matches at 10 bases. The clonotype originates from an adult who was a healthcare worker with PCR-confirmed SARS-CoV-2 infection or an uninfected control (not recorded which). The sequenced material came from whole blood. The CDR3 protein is CASSPSQTGGGDTIYF. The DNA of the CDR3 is TGTGCCAGCAGCCCAAGTCAGACAGGGGGCGGAGACACCATATATTTT.